This T cell receptor beta chain was captured by sequencing in a study of PD-L1 blockade in urothelial cancer. About the study: Patients' histories included 0 to 3 prior chemotherapy regimens. Whole-study results and caveats: By 3 weeks, tumor-associated blood clones had expanded more in durable-benefit patients.

The table came from immunoSEQ multiplex PCR; TCRdb's copy has only in-frame clones and leaves some out. This sample carries 2,500 or so clones, 37% of them seen once, and the ten largest clones take 15% to 20%. A remark on this clone: What it binds is not known.

The CDR3 runs to 13 residues. Germline loops: CDR1 MNHGY, CDR2 SAAAGT. Trimming took off 10 bases at V and 2 bases at J, with 13 bases between the two ends. The chain joins TRBV6-8 to TRBJ2-3, with D perhaps matching TRBD2 (5 bases). This receptor was identified in a man aged 60 to 69 with urothelial cancer. Sequenced here: tumor tissue, sampled before atezolizumab (anti-PD-L1) treatment. The CDR3 DNA reads TGTGCCATCTCCGGGGAACTCACAGATACGCAGTATTTT. It translates to CAISGELTDTQYF.